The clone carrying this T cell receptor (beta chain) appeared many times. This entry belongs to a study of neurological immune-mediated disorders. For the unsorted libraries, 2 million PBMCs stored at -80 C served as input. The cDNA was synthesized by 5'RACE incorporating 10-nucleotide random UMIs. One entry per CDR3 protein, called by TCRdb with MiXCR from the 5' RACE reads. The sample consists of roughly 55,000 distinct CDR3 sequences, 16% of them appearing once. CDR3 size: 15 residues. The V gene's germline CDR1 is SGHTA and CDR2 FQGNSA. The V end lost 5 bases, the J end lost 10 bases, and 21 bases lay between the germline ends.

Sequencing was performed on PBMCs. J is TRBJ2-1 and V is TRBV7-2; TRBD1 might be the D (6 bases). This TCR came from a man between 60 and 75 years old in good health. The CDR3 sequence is CASSPNLPQGGEQFF. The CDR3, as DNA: TGTGCCAGCAGCCCAAACCTTCCACAGGGTGGCGAGCAGTTCTTC. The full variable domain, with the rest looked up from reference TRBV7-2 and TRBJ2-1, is GAGVSQSPSNKVTEKGKDVELRCDPISGHTALYWYRQSLGQGLEFLIYFQGNSAPDKSGLPSDRFSAERTGGSVSTLTIQRTQQEDSAVYLCASSPNLPQGGEQFFGPGTRLTVL.